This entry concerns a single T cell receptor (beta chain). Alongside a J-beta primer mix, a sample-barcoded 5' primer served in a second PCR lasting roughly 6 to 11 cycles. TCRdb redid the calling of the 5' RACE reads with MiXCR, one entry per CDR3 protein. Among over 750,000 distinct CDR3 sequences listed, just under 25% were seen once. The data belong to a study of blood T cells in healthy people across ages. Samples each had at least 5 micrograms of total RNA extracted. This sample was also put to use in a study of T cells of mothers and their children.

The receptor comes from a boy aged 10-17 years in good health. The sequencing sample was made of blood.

CDR3 sequence reads: CSARAMTGENTIYF. Written as DNA, the CDR3 is TGCAGTGCTAGAGCTATGACAGGGGAAAACACCATATATTTT. J is TRBJ1-3 and V is TRBV20-1; 8 bases fit TRBD1. The CDR3 has 14 amino acids. The V segment lost 1 base and the J segment 6 bases; nucleotides outside the gene matches: 5. Germline V lookup: CDR1 DFQATT, CDR2 SNEGSKA (reference sequence).